The clone carrying this T cell receptor (beta chain) was seen a single time. Its antigen is as yet unknown. The sample is drawn from a study of lymphopenia after photon versus proton radiotherapy. Some clones are missing from TCRdb's copy, which holds only in-frame ones; the method was immunoSEQ multiplex PCR. The table has fewer than 50,000 clones, over 75% seen once. Regarding the study as a whole: Post-nadir diversity loss with photons came from oligoclonal expansion, particularly CD8+ Temra cells. Larger post-nadir TCR diversity loss correlated inversely with survival in deceased patients. Authors raise, but do not show, better survival with proton therapy.

The trim removed 4 bases at V and 1 base at J, leaving 7 bases unmatched. The CDR3 is 15 amino acids. Germline V gives CDR1 SGHNT, CDR2 YYREEE (reference sequence). The sample here was peripheral blood, taken from a patient treated with photon-based radiotherapy. The TCR originated in a man aged 35-49 years with gastric cancer. V is TRBV5-4 and J is TRBJ2-7, with 8 nucleotides matching TRBD2. The CDR3 sequence is CASSPAAGGSYEQYF. DNA for the CDR3: TGTGCCAGCAGCCCCGCGGCGGGGGGATCCTACGAGCAGTACTTC.